This T cell receptor (beta chain) was recorded in a study of shared clonotypes between healthy human individuals. The overall study: Aged between 18 and 49, the donors were a couple of women and a few men. Notes on the study in general: Depth of sequencing was expected to influence donor clonotype sharing.

Every one of the donors was a Caucasian adult that lived in Nashville, Tennessee. The method was immunoSEQ multiplex PCR; TCRdb's version includes in-frame clones alone and lacks a portion of them. The sample has about 1.4 million clones, roughly 97% seen once; the top ten hold roughly 1.2%. To note about this clone: The antigen remains undetermined. The same CDR3 is also encoded by other DNA sequences in this sample.

The receptor comes from a man aged 25-45 years in good health. Sequenced sample: naive CD4+ T cells sorted from blood. Described subset: CD45RA+ positively selected.

CDR3 protein: CASSLRTSGSTDTQYF. Written as DNA, the CDR3 is TGTGCCAGCTCACTCCGGACTAGCGGGAGCACAGATACGCAGTATTTT. The V gene is TRBV18, the J gene TRBJ2-3, with 11 bases lining up with TRBD2. Germline CDR1 is KGHSH and CDR2 is LQKENI. Trimming took 4 bases from V and 0 from J; bases not matched to a gene: 3. The CDR3 runs to 16 residues.